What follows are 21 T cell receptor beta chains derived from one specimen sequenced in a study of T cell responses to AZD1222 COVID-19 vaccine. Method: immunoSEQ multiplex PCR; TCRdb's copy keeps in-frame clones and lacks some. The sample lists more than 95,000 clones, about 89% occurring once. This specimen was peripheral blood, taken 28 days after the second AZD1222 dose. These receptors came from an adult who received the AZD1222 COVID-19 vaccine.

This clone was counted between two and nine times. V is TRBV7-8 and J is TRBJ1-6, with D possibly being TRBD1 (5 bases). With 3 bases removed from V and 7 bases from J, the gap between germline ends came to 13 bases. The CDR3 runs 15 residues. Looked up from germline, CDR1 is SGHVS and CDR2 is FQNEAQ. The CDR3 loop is CASSLPGLYNSPLHF. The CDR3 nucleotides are TGTGCCAGCAGCTTGCCGGGACTGTACAATTCACCCCTCCACTTT. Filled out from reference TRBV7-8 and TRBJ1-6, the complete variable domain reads GAGVSQSPRYKVAKRGQDVALRCDPISGHVSLFWYQQALGQGPEFLTYFQNEAQLDKSGLPSDRFFAERPEGSVSTLKIQRTQQEDSAVYLCASSLPGLYNSPLHFGNGTRLTVT.

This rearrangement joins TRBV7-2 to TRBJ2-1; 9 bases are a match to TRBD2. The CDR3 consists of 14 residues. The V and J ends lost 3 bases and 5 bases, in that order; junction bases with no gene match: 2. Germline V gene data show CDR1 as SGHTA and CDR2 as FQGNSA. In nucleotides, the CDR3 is TGTGCCAGCAGCTTCGGGACTAGCAACAATGAGCAGTTCTTC. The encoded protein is CASSFGTSNNEQFF.

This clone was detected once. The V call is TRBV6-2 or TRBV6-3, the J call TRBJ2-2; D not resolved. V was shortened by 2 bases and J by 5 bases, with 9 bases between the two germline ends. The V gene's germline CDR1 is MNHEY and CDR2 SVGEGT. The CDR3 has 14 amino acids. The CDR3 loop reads CASSYLGITGELFF. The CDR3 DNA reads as TGTGCCAGCAGTTACCTCGGAATTACCGGGGAGCTGTTTTTT.

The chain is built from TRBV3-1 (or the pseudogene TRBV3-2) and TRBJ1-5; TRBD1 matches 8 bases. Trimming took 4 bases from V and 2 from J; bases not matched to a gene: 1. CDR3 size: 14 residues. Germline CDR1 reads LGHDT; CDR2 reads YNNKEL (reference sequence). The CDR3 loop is CASSPDRGNQPQHF. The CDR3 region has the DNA TGTGCCAGCAGCCCGGACAGGGGCAATCAGCCCCAGCATTTT.

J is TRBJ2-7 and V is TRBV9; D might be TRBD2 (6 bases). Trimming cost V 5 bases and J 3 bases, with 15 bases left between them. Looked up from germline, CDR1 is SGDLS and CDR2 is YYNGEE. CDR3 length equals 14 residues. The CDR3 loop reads CASSPSGEFYEQYF. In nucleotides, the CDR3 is TGTGCCAGCAGTCCTTCGGGAGAATTCTACGAGCAGTACTTC.

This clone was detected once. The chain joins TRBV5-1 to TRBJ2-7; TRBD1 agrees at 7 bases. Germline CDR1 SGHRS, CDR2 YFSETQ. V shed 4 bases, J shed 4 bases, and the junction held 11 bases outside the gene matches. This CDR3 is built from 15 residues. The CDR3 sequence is CASSVTGTEFYEQYF. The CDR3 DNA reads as TGCGCCAGCAGCGTAACCGGGACAGAATTTTACGAGCAGTACTTC. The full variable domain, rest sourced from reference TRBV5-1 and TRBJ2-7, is KAGVTQTPRYLIKTRGQQVTLSCSPISGHRSVSWYQQTPGQGLQFLFEYFSETQRNKGNFPGRFSGRQFSNSRSEMNVSTLELGDSALYLCASSVTGTEFYEQYFGPGTRLTVT.

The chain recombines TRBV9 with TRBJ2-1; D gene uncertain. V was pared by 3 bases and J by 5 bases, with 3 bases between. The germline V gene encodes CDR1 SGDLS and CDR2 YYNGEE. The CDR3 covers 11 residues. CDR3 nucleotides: TGTGCCAGCAGCGCGCACAATGAGCAGTTCTTC. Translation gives CASSAHNEQFF. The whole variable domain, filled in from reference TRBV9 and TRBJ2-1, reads DSGVTQTPKHLITATGQRVTLRCSPRSGDLSVYWYQQSLDQGLQFLIQYYNGEERAKGNILERFSAQQFPDLHSELNLSSLELGDSALYFCASSAHNEQFFGPGTRLTVL.

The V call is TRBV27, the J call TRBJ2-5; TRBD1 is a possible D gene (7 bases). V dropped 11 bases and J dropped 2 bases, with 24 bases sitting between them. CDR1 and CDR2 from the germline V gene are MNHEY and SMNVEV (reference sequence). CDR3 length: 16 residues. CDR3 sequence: CAGTKYRRGQQETQYF. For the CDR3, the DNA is TGTGCCGGTACGAAATACAGGAGGGGGCAGCAAGAGACCCAGTACTTC.

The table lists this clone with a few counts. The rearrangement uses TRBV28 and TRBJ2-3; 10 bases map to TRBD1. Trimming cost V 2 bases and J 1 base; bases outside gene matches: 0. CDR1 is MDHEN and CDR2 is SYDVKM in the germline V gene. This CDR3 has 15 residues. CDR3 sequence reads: CASSLGTGGTDTQYF. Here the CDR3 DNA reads TGTGCCAGCAGTTTAGGGACAGGGGGCACAGATACGCAGTATTTT.

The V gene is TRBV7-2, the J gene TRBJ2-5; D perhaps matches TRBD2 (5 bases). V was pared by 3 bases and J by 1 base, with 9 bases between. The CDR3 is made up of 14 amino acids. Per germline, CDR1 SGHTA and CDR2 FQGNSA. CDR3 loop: CASSFRGTQETQYF. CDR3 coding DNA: TGTGCCAGCAGCTTTCGGGGAACCCAAGAGACCCAGTACTTC.

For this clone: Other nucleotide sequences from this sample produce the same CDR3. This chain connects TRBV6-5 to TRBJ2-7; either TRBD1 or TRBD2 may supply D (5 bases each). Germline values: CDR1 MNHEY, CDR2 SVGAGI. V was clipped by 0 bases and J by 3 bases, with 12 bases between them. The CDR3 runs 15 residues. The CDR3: CASSYSSGGVYEQYF. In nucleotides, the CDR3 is TGTGCCAGCAGTTACTCTTCTGGGGGTGTCTACGAGCAGTACTTC.

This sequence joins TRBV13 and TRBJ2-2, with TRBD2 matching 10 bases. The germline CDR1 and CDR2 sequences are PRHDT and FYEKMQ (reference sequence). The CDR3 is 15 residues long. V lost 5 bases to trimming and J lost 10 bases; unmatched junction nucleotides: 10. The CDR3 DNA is TGTGCCAGCAGCCGAGGGGTAGCGGGAGGTGCGGAGCTGTTTTTT. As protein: CASSRGVAGGAELFF.

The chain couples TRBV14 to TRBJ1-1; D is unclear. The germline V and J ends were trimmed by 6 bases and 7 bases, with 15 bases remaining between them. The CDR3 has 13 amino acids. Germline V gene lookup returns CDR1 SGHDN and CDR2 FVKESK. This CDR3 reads CASRRHLMVEAFF. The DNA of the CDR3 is TGTGCCAGCAGGCGACACCTGATGGTTGAAGCTTTCTTT.

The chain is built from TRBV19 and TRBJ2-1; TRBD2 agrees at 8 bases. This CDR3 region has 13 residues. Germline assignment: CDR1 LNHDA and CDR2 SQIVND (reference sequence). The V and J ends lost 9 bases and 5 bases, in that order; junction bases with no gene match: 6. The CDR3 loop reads CASRLAKNNEQFF. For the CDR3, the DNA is TGTGCCAGCCGACTAGCGAAGAACAATGAGCAGTTCTTC.

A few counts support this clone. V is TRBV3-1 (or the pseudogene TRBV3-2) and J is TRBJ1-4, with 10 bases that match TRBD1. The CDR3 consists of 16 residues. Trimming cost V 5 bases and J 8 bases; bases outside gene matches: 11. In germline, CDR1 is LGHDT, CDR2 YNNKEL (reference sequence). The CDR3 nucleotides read TGTGCCAGCAGCACCTCAACCGGGACAGGGGAAGAAAAACTGTTTTTT. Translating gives CASSTSTGTGEEKLFF.

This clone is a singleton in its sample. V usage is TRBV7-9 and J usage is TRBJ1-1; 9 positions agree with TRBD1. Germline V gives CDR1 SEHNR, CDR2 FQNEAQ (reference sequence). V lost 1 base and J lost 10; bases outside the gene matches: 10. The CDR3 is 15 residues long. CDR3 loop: CASSLGAGTGFGAFF. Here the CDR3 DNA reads TGTGCCAGCAGCTTAGGGGCTGGGACAGGGTTTGGAGCTTTCTTT.

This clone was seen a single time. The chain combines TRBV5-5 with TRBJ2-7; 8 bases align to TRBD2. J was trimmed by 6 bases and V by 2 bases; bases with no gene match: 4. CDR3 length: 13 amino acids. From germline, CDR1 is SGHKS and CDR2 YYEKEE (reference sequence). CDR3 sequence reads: CASSLGLASEQYF. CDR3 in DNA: TGTGCCAGCAGCTTAGGACTAGCATCCGAGCAGTACTTC.

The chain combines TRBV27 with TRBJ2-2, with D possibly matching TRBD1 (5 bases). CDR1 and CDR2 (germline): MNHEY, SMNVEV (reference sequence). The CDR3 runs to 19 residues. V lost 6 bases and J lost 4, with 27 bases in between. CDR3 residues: CASSPPVRVWGSGTGELFF. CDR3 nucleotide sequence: TGTGCCAGCAGCCCGCCCGTCCGGGTTTGGGGCTCGGGCACCGGGGAGCTGTTTTTT.

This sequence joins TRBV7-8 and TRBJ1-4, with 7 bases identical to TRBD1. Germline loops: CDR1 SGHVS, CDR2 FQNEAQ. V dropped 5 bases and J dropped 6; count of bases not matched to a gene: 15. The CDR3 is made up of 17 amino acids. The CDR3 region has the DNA TGTGCCAGCAGCGCTGACAGGGCCGGAGGGGATTATGAAAAACTGTTTTTT. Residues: CASSADRAGGDYEKLFF.

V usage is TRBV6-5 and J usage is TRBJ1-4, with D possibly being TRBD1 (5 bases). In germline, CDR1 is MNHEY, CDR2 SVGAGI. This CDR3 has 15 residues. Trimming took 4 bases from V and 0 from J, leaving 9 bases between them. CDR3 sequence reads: CASSSTAATNEKLFF. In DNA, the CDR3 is TGTGCCAGCAGTTCGACAGCTGCAACTAATGAAAAACTGTTTTTT.

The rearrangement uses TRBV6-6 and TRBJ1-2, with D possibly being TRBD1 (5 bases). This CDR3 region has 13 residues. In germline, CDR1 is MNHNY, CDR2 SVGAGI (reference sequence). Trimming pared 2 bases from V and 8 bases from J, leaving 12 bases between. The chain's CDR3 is CASSYVRTKGYTF. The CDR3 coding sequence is TGTGCCAGCAGTTACGTCAGGACAAAGGGCTACACCTTC.